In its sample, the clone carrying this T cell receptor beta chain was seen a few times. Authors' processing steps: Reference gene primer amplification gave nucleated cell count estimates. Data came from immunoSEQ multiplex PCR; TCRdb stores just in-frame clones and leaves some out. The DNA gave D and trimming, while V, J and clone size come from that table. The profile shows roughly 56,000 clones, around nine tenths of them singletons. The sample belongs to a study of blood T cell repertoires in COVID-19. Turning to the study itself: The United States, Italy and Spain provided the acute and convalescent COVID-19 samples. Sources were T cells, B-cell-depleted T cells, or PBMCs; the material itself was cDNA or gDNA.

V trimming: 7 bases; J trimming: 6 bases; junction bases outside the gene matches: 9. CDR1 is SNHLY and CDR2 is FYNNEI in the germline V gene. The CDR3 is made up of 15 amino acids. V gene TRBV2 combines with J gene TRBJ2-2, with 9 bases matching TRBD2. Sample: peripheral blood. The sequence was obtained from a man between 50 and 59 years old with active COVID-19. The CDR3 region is CASTGLAGVSGELFF. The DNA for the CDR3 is TGTGCCAGCACCGGGTTAGCGGGAGTTTCCGGGGAGCTGTTTTTT.